The rows below give T cell receptor beta chains drawn from one sample of a study of cytomegalovirus exposure and HLA in healthy donors. Generated by immunoSEQ multiplex PCR, the TCRdb table keeps only in-frame clones and is missing some. The table has about 160,000 clones, 65% to 85% seen once. Sequencing input: PBMCs. The receptors were gathered from a woman aged 18-29 years in good health and CMV-seronegative. CDR3s leave out the opening cysteine and the closing phenylalanine or tryptophan.

V: TRBV7-9
J: TRBJ2-7
CDR3: ASSPGTGRSYEQY

V: TRBV5-1
J: TRBJ1-1
CDR3: ASSAQGGNTEAF

V: TRBV7-3
J: TRBJ2-7
CDR3: ASSLGGKDYEQY

V: TRBV28
J: NA
CDR3: ASSLGLAGDAYEQY

V: TRBV4-2
J: TRBJ1-2
CDR3: ASSHGNRDPYGYT

V: TRBV10-1
J: TRBJ2-1
CDR3: ASSRTSGGAFSYNEQF

V: TRBV19
J: TRBJ1-5
CDR3: ASGVGGGPDSNQPQH

V: TRBV4-1
J: TRBJ1-4
CDR3: ASSQERHSTNEKLF

V: TRBV5-6
J: TRBJ2-7
CDR3: ASSRTGVNLRCEQY

V: TRBV11-1
J: TRBJ1-1
CDR3: ASSPRGIEAF

V: TRBV29-1
J: TRBJ1-2
CDR3: SAWGGNSNYGYT

V: TRBV28
J: TRBJ1-2
CDR3: ASSRRLPRDRDYGYT

V: TRBV30
J: TRBJ1-6
CDR3: AWMLPGQGNSPLH